These T cell receptor beta chains were read from a single sample in a study of cytomegalovirus exposure and HLA in healthy donors. TCRdb keeps only in-frame clones here, not all; method: immunoSEQ multiplex PCR. The sample includes about 120,000 clones, about 85% of them seen just once. Sequencing was performed on PBMCs. The receptor source for this set is a woman aged 25 to 39 in good health and CMV-seronegative. The CDR3 runs from the conserved cysteine through the conserved F or W. The D gene is left open where the match is weak. A clone size is listed for some rows: how often the clone was seen (once, few, many), or a class if it is expanded.

>TRBD2|NA|TRBV4-1|TRBJ2-1
TGCGCCAGCAGCCAAGATCATAGCGGGGGGAACAGTGAGCAGTTCTTC
CASSQDHSGGNSEQFF
>TRBD2|few|TRBV7-6|TRBJ2-7
TGTGCCAGCAGCTTGACTAAGACTAGCGGGGACTCCTACGAGCAGTACTTC
CASSLTKTSGDSYEQYF
>TRBD1|NA|TRBV18|TRBJ2-7
TGTGCCAGCTCACCGGGACAGGGGGCCGAGCAGTACTTC
CASSPGQGAEQYF
>TRBD1|NA|TRBV6-5|TRBJ2-7
TGTGCCAGCAGGGACAGGTGGTCCTACGAGCAGTACTTC
CASRDRWSYEQYF
>NA|NA|TRBV4-3|TRBJ2-7
TGCGCCAGCAGCCAAGATATGGTCGGCTACGAGCAGTACTTC
CASSQDMVGYEQYF
>NA|NA|TRBV6-4|TRBJ2-1
TGTGCCAGCAGTGACTCCCCTAGCGTGGATGAGCAGTTCTTC
CASSDSPSVDEQFF
>NA|NA|TRBV9|TRBJ2-3
TGTGCCAGCAGCGTAGCCCTACAGGTGACAGGTACGCAGTATTTT
CASSVALQVTGTQYF
>NA|NA|TRBV4-1|TRBJ2-5
TGCGCCAGCAGCCAAGATTCAGGGCCTAGCCAAGAGACCCAGTACTTC
CASSQDSGPSQETQYF
>TRBD1|NA|TRBV7-9|TRBJ2-7
TGTGCCAGCAGCTTAGTAGGGGGCCTCTACGAGCAGTACTTC
CASSLVGGLYEQYF
>NA|NA|TRBV27|TRBJ2-7
TGTGCCAGCAGTTTATGGTCTTCTCGGGAAGAGCAGTACTTC
CASSLWSSREEQYF
>TRBD1|few|TRBV5-6|TRBJ1-1
TGTGCCAGCAGCACGGGACAGGTGGCGAACACTGAAGCTTTCTTT
CASSTGQVANTEAFF
>TRBD1|NA|TRBV7-9|TRBJ2-6
TGTGCCAGCAGCCGGGGGACAGGAACCTCCTCTGGGGCCAACGTCCTGACTTTC
CASSRGTGTSSGANVLTF
>NA|NA|TRBV5-5|TRBJ2-5
TGTGCCAGCAGCTTCACCGGGACCCAGGGAGGGACCCAGTACTTC
CASSFTGTQGGTQYF
>NA|NA|TRBV2|TRBJ1-2
TGTGCCAGCAGTGATGACACCAACTATGGCTACACCTTC
CASSDDTNYGYTF
>TRBD2|NA|TRBV5-6|TRBJ2-2
TGTGCCAGCAGCCTTGCCCTGGGACTAGCGAACACCGGGGAGCTGTTTTTT
CASSLALGLANTGELFF
>NA|once|TRBV5-1|TRBJ2-1
TGCGCCAGCAGCTCGACAGGACCGGAGCAGTTCTTC
CASSSTGPEQFF
>NA|NA|TRBV30|TRBJ2-2
TGTGCCTGGAGTGTTTACGGGGGTCGGGACACCGGGGAGCTGTTTTTT
CAWSVYGGRDTGELFF
>NA|NA|TRBV28|TRBJ2-1
TGTGCCAGCAGTTTAGGCGGGGTTTCCTACAATGAGCAGTTCTTC
CASSLGGVSYNEQFF
>TRBD1|NA|TRBV5-1|TRBJ1-1
TGCGCCAGCAGCCCAGGGACAGGGTGGACTGAAGCTTTCTTT
CASSPGTGWTEAFF
>TRBD1|NA|TRBV9|TRBJ1-4
TGTGCCAGCAGCATAACCGGGACAGTTAATGAAAAACTGTTTTTT
CASSITGTVNEKLFF
>TRBD1|few|TRBV19|TRBJ1-5
TGTGCCAGTAGCGCCGGACAGGGAAATCAGCCCCAGCATTTT
CASSAGQGNQPQHF
>NA|NA|TRBV5-1|TRBJ2-6
TGCGCCAGCAGCTTGTGGAGGGGGCGAGCCGGGGCCAACGTCCTGACTTTC
CASSLWRGRAGANVLTF
>TRBD1|once|TRBV6-6|TRBJ1-5
TGTGCCAGCAGACCGACAGGGGGTCGAGGTCAGCCCCAGCATTTT
CASRPTGGRGQPQHF
>TRBD2|NA|TRBV5-1|TRBJ2-3
TGCGCCAGCAGCATTAGCGGGGGGTCCTTGGATACGCAGTATTTT
CASSISGGSLDTQYF
>TRBD2|once|TRBV9|TRBJ2-3
TGTGCCAGCAGCGCCGGGAGGTTTTCAGATACGCAGTATTTT
CASSAGRFSDTQYF
>TRBD2|NA|TRBV4-3|TRBJ2-1
TGCGCCAGCAGCCAAGTCCCAGCGGGGGCCTACAATGAGCAGTTCTTC
CASSQVPAGAYNEQFF
>TRBD2|NA|TRBV30|TRBJ2-2
TGTGCCTGGTCCCCGGCTACTAGCGGGTTCTACACCGGGGAGCTGTTTTTT
CAWSPATSGFYTGELFF
>TRBD1|NA|TRBV5-1|TRBJ1-5
TGCGCCAGCAGGACAGGGGAAAACCAGCCCCAGCATTTT
CASRTGENQPQHF
>TRBD1|NA|TRBV5-1|TRBJ1-1
TGCGCCAGCAGCTTTGACAGGGAAGGAAAGAACACTGAAGCTTTCTTT
CASSFDREGKNTEAFF
>NA|NA|TRBV20-1|TRBJ2-5
TGCAGTGCTAGAGCCGGGGAGACCCAGTACTTC
CSARAGETQYF
>NA|NA|TRBV7-2|TRBJ1-3
TGTGCCAGCAGCTTAGATATGGGGGCGCGTAACACCATATATTTT
CASSLDMGARNTIYF
>TRBD1|NA|TRBV6-6|TRBJ2-1
TGTGCCAGCAGAACAGGGGTAGCGTACAATGAGCAGTTCTTC
CASRTGVAYNEQFF
>NA|NA|TRBV5-6|TRBJ2-7
TGTGCCAGCAGCTTGGATCAGGCCTCCTACGAGCAGTACTTC
CASSLDQASYEQYF
>TRBD1|NA|TRBV6-5|TRBJ1-6
TGTGCCAGCAGTTATCAATTCCCAGGGGGCGATTCACCCCTCCACTTT
CASSYQFPGGDSPLHF
>NA|NA|TRBV5-1|TRBJ1-2
TGCGCCAGCAGCTTGGCTAGCTATGGCTACACCTTC
CASSLASYGYTF
>NA|NA|TRBV7-8|TRBJ2-3
TGTGCCAGCAGCTTAACCGCGGGGATCGGTACGCAGTATTTT
CASSLTAGIGTQYF
>TRBD2|NA|TRBV6-5|TRBJ2-3
TGTGCCAGCAGTTACGCTAGCGGGGGCTCAGATACGCAGTATTTT
CASSYASGGSDTQYF
>NA|NA|TRBV5-1|TRBJ2-3
TGCGCCAGCAGCCTCAGGGAATTGCGGATAGCAGATACGCAGTATTTT
CASSLRELRIADTQYF
>NA|NA|TRBV5-6|TRBJ1-2
TGTGCCAGCAGCCCTCAGGGCGGCCACTATGGCTACACCTTC
CASSPQGGHYGYTF
>NA|NA|TRBV9|TRBJ1-2
TGTGCCAGCAACCCCGGGGGGGCTAACTATGGCTACACCTTC
CASNPGGANYGYTF
>TRBD1|NA|TRBV7-2|TRBJ2-1
TGTGCCAGCAGCGATAACAGGGGATTCTACAATGAGCAGTTCTTC
CASSDNRGFYNEQFF